The entry that follows covers one T cell receptor (beta chain) sequence. The record originates from a study of cytomegalovirus exposure and HLA in healthy donors. Assay: immunoSEQ multiplex PCR; the TCRdb copy retains only in-frame clones and omits some. The repertoire holds 57,000 or so clones, 85% to 95% seen once, with approximately 2.3% in the top ten. Trimming pared 5 bases from V and 12 bases from J, leaving 20 bases between. The CDR3 is 13 amino acids. Germline loops: CDR1 MNHEY, CDR2 SMNVEV (reference sequence). The V gene is TRBV27, the J gene TRBJ2-7; D is uncertain. This receptor was identified in a young man in good health and CMV-seronegative. The sample was PBMCs. This CDR3 reads CASSPDSSFTRYF. As DNA, the CDR3 is TGTGCCAGCAGTCCCGATTCGAGTTTTACGCGGTACTTC.